This T cell receptor (beta chain) was recorded in a study of T-cell reconstitution after alpha-beta-depleted transplantation in children. Study-level points and caveats: The authors attributed T-cell counts and diversity one year after transplant mostly to newly produced T cells. Surviving recipient T cells and thymic progenitors accounted for the high day-60 TCRbeta diversity observed in some patients.

The TCRbeta library incorporated unique molecular identifiers. TCRdb re-analysed the PCR reads in MiXCR, keeping a single row per CDR3 protein. This sample carries around 500,000 distinct CDR3 sequences, more than 20% of them seen once, and the ten largest clones take about 14%. To note about this clonotype: The antigen remains undetermined.

CDR3 length: 15 residues. After removal of 0 bases from V and 6 bases from J, the junction contained 4 bases not matched to a gene. Germline V lookup: CDR1 SGDLS, CDR2 YYNGEE. Material: PBMCs, mostly from graft donor cells, obtained 360 days after TCRalphabeta/CD19-depleted stem cell transplant. The chain combines TRBV9 with TRBJ2-3, with 10 positions matching TRBD2. This TCR came from a boy under two years old who had a stem cell transplant for acute myeloid leukemia, so the T cells may come from the graft donor. CDR3 loop: CASSVVSSGGDTQYF. The CDR3 DNA sequence: TGTGCCAGCAGCGTAGTGTCTAGCGGGGGCGATACGCAGTATTTT.